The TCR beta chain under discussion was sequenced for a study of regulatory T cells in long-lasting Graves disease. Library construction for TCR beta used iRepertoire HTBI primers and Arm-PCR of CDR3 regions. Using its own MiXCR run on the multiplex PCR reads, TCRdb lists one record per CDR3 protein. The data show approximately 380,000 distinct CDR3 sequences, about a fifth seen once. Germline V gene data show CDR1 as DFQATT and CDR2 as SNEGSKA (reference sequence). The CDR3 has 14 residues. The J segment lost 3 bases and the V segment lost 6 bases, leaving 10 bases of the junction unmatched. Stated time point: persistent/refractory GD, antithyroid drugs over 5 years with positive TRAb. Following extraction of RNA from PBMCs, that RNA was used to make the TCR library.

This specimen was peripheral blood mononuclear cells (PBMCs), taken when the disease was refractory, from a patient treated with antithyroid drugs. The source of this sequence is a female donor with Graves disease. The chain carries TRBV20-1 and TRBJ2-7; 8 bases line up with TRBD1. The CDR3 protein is CSAQTRDRIYEQYF. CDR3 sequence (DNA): TGCAGTGCCCAAACTCGGGACAGGATCTACGAGCAGTACTTC.